The clone carrying this TCR beta chain was recorded many times. Its target is not known. RNA transcripts were the template for amplifying TCR beta CDR3 regions. In the first-round RT-PCR of the TCR CDR3, the HTBI primer set was used. TCRdb fed the multiplex PCR reads into MiXCR, producing one record per CDR3 protein. The data show roughly 200,000 distinct CDR3 sequences, approximately 16% seen once. These data belong to a study of T cells in Graves' hyperthyroidism and ophthalmopathy. Findings of the study overall: Blood samples included most of the expanded thyroid clonotypes exceeding 0.001.

Trimming pared 0 bases from V and 8 bases from J, leaving 13 bases between. The CDR3 is 14 residues long. The germline V gene has CDR1 MNHEY and CDR2 SMNVEV (reference sequence). The source material was blood. The receptor comes from a woman between 50 and 59 years old with Graves' hyperthyroidism. J is TRBJ1-2 and V is TRBV27; D is ambiguous. DNA of the CDR3: TGTGCCAGCAGTTTATCGGGCACATCGGGAGGCTACACCTTC. Translating it yields CASSLSGTSGGYTF.